This T cell receptor (beta chain) is drawn from a study of shared clonotypes between healthy human individuals. The overall study: Per donor, three plates held CD4 naive cells, three held CD4 memory, two held CD8 naive and one held CD8 memory.

This clone was counted many times. Its antigen is not known. The study drew its donors from healthy HIV-negative adults without recent acute infections or vaccinations. J was trimmed by 5 bases and V by 2 bases; bases with no gene match: 2. Germline-derived CDR1 and CDR2 are MDHEN and SYDVKM. The CDR3 covers 13 residues. TCRdb's copy holds only in-frame clones and misses some; the assay was immunoSEQ multiplex PCR. The sample has 600,000 to 750,000 clones; roughly 78% are singletons. Study-level results: Sampling covered nothing but blood. Tissue TCR repertoires likely differ from those found in blood.

The J gene is TRBJ1-2, the V gene TRBV28, with 7 nucleotides matching TRBD1. The receptor comes from a woman under 40 in good health. The specimen sequenced was memory CD4+ T cells sorted from blood. The subset here: CD45RA-negative fraction. DNA of the CDR3: TGTGCCAGCAGTTTAGGGACAGTATATGGCTACACCTTC. Amino acids: CASSLGTVYGYTF.